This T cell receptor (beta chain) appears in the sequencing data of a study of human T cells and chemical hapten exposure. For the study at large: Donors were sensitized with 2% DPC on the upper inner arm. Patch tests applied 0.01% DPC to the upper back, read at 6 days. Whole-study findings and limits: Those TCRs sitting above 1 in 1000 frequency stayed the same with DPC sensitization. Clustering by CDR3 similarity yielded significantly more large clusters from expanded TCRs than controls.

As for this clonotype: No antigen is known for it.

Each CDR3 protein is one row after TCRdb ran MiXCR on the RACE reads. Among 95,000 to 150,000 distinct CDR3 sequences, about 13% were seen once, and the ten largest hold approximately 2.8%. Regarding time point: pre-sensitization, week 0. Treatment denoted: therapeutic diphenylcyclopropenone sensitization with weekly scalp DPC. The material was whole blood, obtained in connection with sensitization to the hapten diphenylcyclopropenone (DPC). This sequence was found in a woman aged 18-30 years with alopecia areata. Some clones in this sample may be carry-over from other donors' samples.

For the CDR3, the DNA is TGTGCCAGCTCACCACAAGGGGTCCCAGATACGCAGTATTTT. Translated, it gives CASSPQGVPDTQYF. The gene calls are TRBV18 and TRBJ2-3, with a tentative D call TRBD1 (5 bases). CDR1 is KGHSH and CDR2 is LQKENI in the germline V gene. CDR3 length equals 14 residues. The ends were cut back, 1 base at V and 4 bases at J, with 9 bases in the middle.